These T cell receptor beta chains were read from a single sample in a study of blood T cells in healthy people across ages. TCRdb redid the calling of the 5' RACE reads with MiXCR, one entry per CDR3 protein. Among more than 900,000 distinct CDR3 sequences, under 30% were seen once, and the ten largest hold around 0.75%. This same sample was also part of a study on T cells of mothers and their children.

The sample comprised blood. These receptors originate from a girl aged 2-10 years in good health. CDR3s leave out the opening cysteine and the closing phenylalanine or tryptophan.

>TRBJ2-5|TRBV28
ASSRGDRLTQETQY
>TRBJ2-5|TRBV7-7
ASSPRAGTQETQY
>TRBJ2-7|TRBV29-1
SVGDGVYEQY
>TRBJ2-1|TRBV29-1
SVDFIGRQGVDNEQF
>TRBJ2-5|TRBV7-9
ASSYQQGGETQY
>.|TRBV6-5
ASSYRGAYIEQF
>TRBJ2-2|TRBV9
ASSIKGELF
>TRBJ2-3|TRBV7-3
ASSGTSGRSDTQY
>TRBJ2-7|TRBV7-2
ASSRTVAGLSYEQY
>TRBJ1-2|TRBV12-3/TRBV12-4
ASSLWQGRGSNYGYT
>TRBJ1-4|TRBV27
ASTGQGNEKLF
>TRBJ2-5|TRBV12-3/TRBV12-4
ASSLGSGRQETQY
>.|TRBV7-9
ASSRDGAGEQF
>.|TRBV12-3/TRBV12-4
ASADREETQY
>TRBJ1-3|TRBV15
ATSAGSRNTIY
>TRBJ2-5|TRBV28
ASIRLDRGRETQY